This T cell receptor beta chain was recovered during a study of T cells in Graves' hyperthyroidism and ophthalmopathy. Study information: The initial diagnosis was the point when peripheral blood was collected, ahead of any treatment.

The source material, RNA transcripts, was used to amplify TCR beta CDR3 regions. The HTBI primer set was used in a first-round RT-PCR of the TCR CDR3. TCRdb ran MiXCR on the multiplex PCR reads and lists one entry per CDR3 protein. The sample carries 300,000 to 450,000 distinct CDR3 sequences, 15% to 17% recorded once. This clonotype was counted many times. The antigen remains undetermined. Initially, at the first diagnosis of hyperthyroidism and before any ophthalmopathy symptoms, blood was sampled. The PBMCs had their origin in approximately 10 ml of fresh peripheral blood. Study results and limitations: Ophthalmopathy could be told apart from stable hyperthyroidism with a 13 V-J model.

Per the germline V gene, CDR1 is SGHTA and CDR2 is FQGNSA. The CDR3 loop spans 14 amino acids. V gave up 7 bases and J gave up 3 bases; unmatched junction bases: 8. The chain links TRBV7-2 to TRBJ2-7, with 8 positions matching TRBD1. The sequencing input was blood. This receptor was identified in a woman aged 18 to 35 with Graves' hyperthyroidism that later progressed to Graves' ophthalmopathy. The CDR3 loop is CASMKDRGFYEQYF. CDR3 sequence (DNA): TGTGCCAGCATGAAAGACAGGGGTTTCTACGAGCAGTACTTC.